Shown below are 9 T cell receptor beta chains from a single sample sequenced in a study of control samples from healthy donors and cancer patients. TCRdb keeps only in-frame clones here, not all; method: immunoSEQ multiplex PCR. The table records more than 110,000 clones, about 85% of them present only once. Input material: blood. The receptors come from a woman in her 30s in good health.

The rearrangement joins TRBV3-1 (or the pseudogene TRBV3-2) to TRBJ2-3; the match to TRBD2 covers 12 bases. Per the germline V gene, CDR1 is LGHDT and CDR2 is YNNKEL (reference sequence). V lost 2 bases and J lost 3; bases outside the gene matches: 6. The length of the CDR3 is 17 residues. CDR3 sequence reads: CASSQTPTSGRTDTQYF. The CDR3 nucleotides are TGTGCCAGCAGCCAAACCCCGACTAGCGGGAGAACAGATACGCAGTATTTT.

This clone showed up just a few times. CDR3 in amino acids: CASSYERNYGYTF. As DNA, the CDR3 is TGTGCCAGCAGTTACGAGCGGAACTATGGCTACACCTTC. The chain combines TRBV6-2 or TRBV6-3 with TRBJ1-2; D is uncertain. The V and J ends lost 2 bases and 2 bases respectively, with 6 bases between them. Germline V CDR1 and CDR2: MNHEY, SVGEGT. This CDR3 is built from 13 residues.

The V gene is TRBV19, the J gene TRBJ1-5, with TRBD1 as a possible D gene (5 bases). This CDR3 spans 14 amino acids. V was cut by 2 bases and J by 6 bases, with 11 bases left in between. Germline CDR1 LNHDA, CDR2 SQIVND (reference sequence). DNA of the CDR3: TGTGCCAGTAGTATATTTAGGGGCAGTCAGCCCCAGCATTTT. This encodes CASSIFRGSQPQHF.

This rearrangement joins TRBV6-4 to TRBJ2-3; no definite D call. Germline V gives CDR1 MRHNA, CDR2 SNTAGT. The CDR3 is 14 residues long. V lost 0 bases to trimming and J lost 1 base, with 5 bases between them. The CDR3 protein is CASSDSDGTDTQYF. CDR3 nucleotides: TGTGCCAGCAGTGACTCGGACGGCACAGATACGCAGTATTTT.

The J gene is TRBJ2-1, the V gene TRBV9; 7 bases are shared with TRBD2. V lost 0 bases, J lost 7 bases, and 4 bases stayed unmatched. CDR3 length: 14 residues. The germline V gene encodes CDR1 SGDLS and CDR2 YYNGEE. The CDR3 nucleotides read TGTGCCAGCAGCGTAGCAGGACTAGATAATGAGCAGTTCTTC. It is translated as CASSVAGLDNEQFF.

A single count supports this clone. V is TRBV6-5 and J is TRBJ1-1; D might be TRBD1 (6 bases). In germline, CDR1 is MNHEY, CDR2 SVGAGI. With 6 bases removed from V and 10 bases from J, the gap between germline ends came to 18 bases. The CDR3 covers 13 residues. The CDR3 loop is CASSVFGGGLAFF. In DNA form, the CDR3 reads TGTGCCAGCAGCGTATTTGGGGGGGGGCTAGCTTTCTTT.

The J gene is TRBJ2-7, the V gene TRBV20-1, with 8 bases matching TRBD2. Germline CDR1 is DFQATT and CDR2 is SNEGSKA (reference sequence). CDR3 length: 14 residues. Trimming removed 3 bases from V and 2 bases from J; junction bases left unmatched: 6. The CDR3 loop is CSASPPGGAYEQYF. In DNA, the CDR3 is TGCAGTGCTAGTCCTCCGGGGGGGGCCTACGAGCAGTACTTC.

This clone was recorded only once. This chain joins TRBV7-8 and TRBJ1-6, with no clear D. V lost 5 bases to trimming and J lost 7 bases, with 12 bases between them. The CDR3 sequence is 14 residues long. The germline V gene encodes CDR1 SGHVS and CDR2 FQNEAQ. The CDR3 reads CASSAREINSPLHF. CDR3 DNA sequence: TGTGCCAGCAGCGCCCGGGAGATAAATTCACCCCTCCACTTT.

This chain links TRBV18 with TRBJ1-1; D is perhaps TRBD1 (5 bases). Looked up from germline, CDR1 is KGHSH and CDR2 is LQKENI. The V end lost 6 bases, the J end lost 0 bases, and 23 bases lay between the germline ends. CDR3 size: 18 residues. The DNA for the CDR3 is TGTGCCAGCTCCCTGTCCAGGGAGTCAATTTTCATGAACACTGAAGCTTTCTTT. Translation: CASSLSRESIFMNTEAFF.